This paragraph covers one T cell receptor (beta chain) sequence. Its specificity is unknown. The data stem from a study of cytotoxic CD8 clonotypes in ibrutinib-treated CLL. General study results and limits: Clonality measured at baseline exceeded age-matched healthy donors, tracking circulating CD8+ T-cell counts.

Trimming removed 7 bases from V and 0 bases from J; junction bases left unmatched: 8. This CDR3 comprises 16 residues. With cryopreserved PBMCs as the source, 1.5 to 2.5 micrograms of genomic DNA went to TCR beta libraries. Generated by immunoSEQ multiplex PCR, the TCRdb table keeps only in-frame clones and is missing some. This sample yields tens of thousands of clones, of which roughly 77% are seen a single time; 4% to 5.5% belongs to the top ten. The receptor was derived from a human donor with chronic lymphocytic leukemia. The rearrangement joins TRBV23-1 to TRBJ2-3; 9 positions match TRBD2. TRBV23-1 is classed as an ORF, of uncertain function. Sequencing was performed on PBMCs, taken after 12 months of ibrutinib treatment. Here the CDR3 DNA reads TGCGCCAGCAACATGACTAGCGGAAGTAGCACAGATACGCAGTATTTT. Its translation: CASNMTSGSSTDTQYF.